The TCR beta chain under discussion was sequenced for a study of tumour-infiltrating T cells in Burkitt lymphoma. As for the study in general: Repertoire clonality predicted overall and progression-free survival.

Profiling relied on immunoSEQ multiplex PCR, and the TCRdb table lists in-frame clones only, not all of them. The table lists 5,100 or so clones, 24% of them singletons, with approximately 26% in the top ten. With 8 bases clipped from V and 0 bases from J, the junction kept 11 bases outside the gene matches. CDR1 SGHTA and CDR2 FQGNSA come from the germline V gene. CDR3 length: 17 amino acids. The specimen sequenced was tumor tissue. The source is a human donor with diffuse large B-cell lymphoma. The J gene is TRBJ2-2, the V gene TRBV7-2; TRBD2 agrees at 8 bases. This CDR3 is CASHNETSVANTGELFF. DNA of the CDR3: TGTGCCAGCCACAACGAGACTAGCGTAGCGAACACCGGGGAGCTGTTTTTT.